These 10 T cell receptor beta chains were sequenced from one sample in a study of blood T cells in healthy people across ages. Primers used in a second PCR of about 7 to 11 cycles were a sample-barcoded 5' primer and a J-beta primer mix. TCRdb itself ran the 5' RACE reads through MiXCR, one entry per CDR3 protein. Of 1.5 million to 2 million distinct CDR3 sequences listed, 40% to 55% are singletons. The sample comprised blood. The source of these receptors is a woman in her thirties or forties in good health.

In its sample, this clonotype was seen a few times. The chain employs TRBV4-2 and TRBJ1-2, with 10 bases identical to TRBD1. Unmatched junction bases numbered 14, after V lost 2 bases and J lost 8 bases. Germline V CDR1 and CDR2: LGHNA, YNFKEQ. The CDR3 extends over 17 amino acids. The DNA for the CDR3 is TGTGCCAGCAGCCAACTCCCACCGCGACAGGGGGCGCAAGGCTACACCTTC. It translates to CASSQLPPRQGAQGYTF.

In DNA form, the CDR3 reads TGCAGTGCTCGACCTTGGGGGGCCGAGGACATTCAGTACTTC. It specifies CSARPWGAEDIQYF. V usage is TRBV20-1 and J usage is TRBJ2-4; tentatively, D is TRBD1 or TRBD2 (6 bases each). The germline gives CDR1 DFQATT, CDR2 SNEGSKA (reference sequence). V lost 5 bases to trimming and J lost 8 bases, with 19 bases between them. The CDR3 covers 14 residues.

CDR3 residues: CASSGLLGADTQYF. The CDR3, as DNA: TGTGCCAGTTCCGGGCTCTTGGGGGCAGATACGCAGTATTTT. This chain connects TRBV27 to TRBJ2-3; the D call may be TRBD1 or TRBD2 (5 bases each). The V gene's germline CDR1 is MNHEY and CDR2 SMNVEV (reference sequence). Trimming cost V 9 bases and J 4 bases, with 17 bases left between them. The CDR3 is made up of 14 amino acids.

This CDR3 is CASSQSLAGGPAQYF. The CDR3 region has the DNA TGTGCCAGCAGCCAAAGCCTAGCGGGGGGGCCGGCCCAGTACTTC. The V call is TRBV4-2, the J call TRBJ2-5; TRBD2 matches at 12 bases. This CDR3 has 15 residues. CDR1 is LGHNA and CDR2 is YNFKEQ in the germline V gene. V was pared by 2 bases and J by 9 bases, with 7 bases of the junction left unmatched.

This clonotype has only a few counts. The rearrangement joins TRBV7-3 to TRBJ2-1; D call uncertain. Trimming stripped 5 bases from V and 7 bases from J, with 18 bases between. This CDR3 is 15 amino acids long. In germline, CDR1 is SGHTA, CDR2 FQGTGA. The CDR3: CASSPNRATQNEQFF. The CDR3 coding sequence is TGTGCCAGCAGCCCGAATCGGGCAACTCAGAATGAGCAGTTCTTC.

This clonotype was detected a few times. The chain uses TRBV6-2 or TRBV6-3 and TRBJ1-2; a possible D gene is TRBD1 (5 bases). V lost 11 bases and J 5 bases, leaving 18 bases between the germline ends. The CDR3 consists of 13 residues. CDR1 is MNHEY, CDR2 SVGEGT, per germline. CDR3 residues: CASSRGDPYGYTF. In DNA, the CDR3 is TGTGCCTCCTCTAGAGGGGATCCGTATGGCTACACCTTC.

This clonotype showed up just once. J is TRBJ2-1 and V is TRBV3-1, with 8 bases aligning to TRBD1. From germline, CDR1 is LGHDT and CDR2 YNNKEL (reference sequence). The V gene end was trimmed by 3 bases and the J gene end by 2 bases; junction bases not matched to a gene: 6. The CDR3 loop spans 16 amino acids. The CDR3 sequence is CASSHEAGGTYNEQFF. CDR3 sequence (DNA): TGTGCCAGCAGCCACGAAGCAGGGGGCACCTACAATGAGCAGTTCTTC.

The chain joins TRBV4-3 to TRBJ1-2; D call uncertain. Germline values: CDR1 LGHNA, CDR2 YSLEER. CDR3 length equals 15 residues. Trimming removed 1 base from V and 4 bases from J, with 13 bases in between. CDR3 in DNA: TGCGCCAGCAGCCAAGTCCCAGCGAGTCTCTATGGCTACACCTTC. Its translation is CASSQVPASLYGYTF.

This clonotype was observed a handful of times. The gene calls are TRBV20-1 and TRBJ2-5; D gene unclear. V shed 5 bases and J shed 2 bases, with 9 bases lying between them. This CDR3 has 12 amino acids. Per the germline V gene, CDR1 is DFQATT and CDR2 is SNEGSKA (reference sequence). The CDR3 coding sequence is TGCAGTGCTGGAAGCGAGCAAGAGACCCAGTACTTC. As protein: CSAGSEQETQYF.

This clonotype was detected a few times. Germline and junction disagree at one end, which may indicate a read error. CDR3 region: CANSRGGANEQFF. The CDR3 DNA follows: TGTGCCAACTCACGTGGGGGTGCCAATGAGCAGTTCTTC. V usage is TRBV18 and J usage is TRBJ2-1; D tentatively fits TRBD1 or TRBD2 (5 bases each). The CDR3 is 13 amino acids. Germline lookup yields CDR1 KGHSH and CDR2 LQKENI.